This passage covers 19 T cell receptor beta chains from one sample sequenced in a study of T-cell reconstitution after alpha-beta-depleted transplantation in children. TCRbeta library preparation incorporated unique molecular identifiers. Each CDR3 protein is one row after TCRdb ran MiXCR on the PCR reads. Of 200,000 or so distinct CDR3 sequences in the sample, about 7% are singletons; the top ten hold approximately 5.7%. The source material was PBMCs, sampled before TCRalphabeta/CD19-depleted stem cell transplant. The receptor set was obtained from a boy aged 2 to 10 with acute lymphoblastic leukemia, due to receive a stem cell transplant.

This clonotype was seen at least ten times. The rearrangement links TRBV11-2 to TRBJ2-7; TRBD1 matches at 8 bases. Per the germline V gene, CDR1 is SGHAT and CDR2 is FQNNGV. V shed 5 bases and J 2 bases; nucleotides not matched to a gene: 5. CDR3 size: 14 residues. In DNA form, the CDR3 reads TGTGCCAGCAGCCCCCTCAGGGGGCCCTACGAGCAGTACTTC. Its translation: CASSPLRGPYEQYF.

This clonotype was detected only a few times. This CDR3 reads CASSVVSGQGYTF. The CDR3 nucleotides are TGTGCCAGCAGCGTAGTCTCAGGGCAGGGGTACACCTTC. The chain is built from TRBV9 and TRBJ1-2, with TRBD1 as a possible D gene (6 bases). In germline, CDR1 is SGDLS, CDR2 YYNGEE. The ends were cut back, 0 bases at V and 11 bases at J, with 14 bases in the middle. This CDR3 is 13 amino acids long. Drawing the rest from reference TRBV9 and TRBJ1-2, the complete variable domain is DSGVTQTPKHLITATGQRVTLRCSPRSGDLSVYWYQQSLDQGLQFLIQYYNGEERAKGNILERFSAQQFPDLHSELNLSSLELGDSALYFCASSVVSGQGYTFGSGTRLTVV.

This clonotype was seen only a few times. The V gene is TRBV5-1, the J gene TRBJ2-6, with 7 bases that match TRBD1. Germline loops: CDR1 SGHRS, CDR2 YFSETQ. V lost 4 bases, J lost 0 bases, and 7 bases stayed unmatched. The CDR3 is made up of 17 amino acids. CDR3 coding DNA: TGCGCCAGCAGCCACGGCACAGGGGCCTCTGGGGCCAACGTCCTGACTTTC. This sequence encodes CASSHGTGASGANVLTF.

This clonotype has a count of ten or more. The V gene is TRBV7-2, the J gene TRBJ2-3, with D unresolved. Germline V gene sequence: CDR1 SGHTA, CDR2 FQGNSA. Between the trimmed V and J ends, which lost 7 bases and 4 bases, there was a span of 18 bases. This CDR3 spans 15 amino acids. CDR3 nucleotides: TGTGCCAGCACCGTGGAGCTACGCCCGGCAGATACGCAGTATTTT. Protein sequence: CASTVELRPADTQYF.

This chain links TRBV29-1 with TRBJ1-1; the D is unclear. CDR3 size: 13 residues. V lost 7 bases, J lost 3 bases, and 15 bases lay in between. Germline-derived CDR1 and CDR2 are SQVTM and ANQGSEA. CDR3 nucleotides: TGCAGCGCCCTGCCCCAGGCGGACACTGAAGCTTTCTTT. Protein product: CSALPQADTEAFF. Drawing the rest from reference TRBV29-1 and TRBJ1-1, the complete variable domain is SAVISQKPSRDICQRGTSLTIQCQVDSQVTMMFWYRQQPGQSLTLIATANQGSEATYESGFVIDKFPISRPNLTFSTLTVSNMSPEDSSIYLCSALPQADTEAFFGQGTRLTVV.

In its sample, this clonotype was seen many times. The genes are TRBV29-1 and TRBJ1-3, with D hard to call. Deletions cut 4 bases from V and 6 bases from J, with 7 bases between. The CDR3 has 11 residues. Germline V gene data show CDR1 as SQVTM and CDR2 as ANQGSEA. CDR3 loop: CSVAALNTIYF. The DNA for the CDR3 is TGCAGCGTTGCAGCTCTAAACACCATATATTTT.

The V and J genes are TRBV5-1 and TRBJ1-1; D possibly corresponds to TRBD1 (6 bases). Deletions cut 2 bases from V and 4 bases from J, with 12 bases between. The CDR3 extends over 14 amino acids. Per the germline V gene, CDR1 is SGHRS and CDR2 is YFSETQ. CDR3 in DNA: TGCGCCAGCAGCTTAACAGGGATGGCCACTGAAGCTTTCTTT. Translating it yields CASSLTGMATEAFF.

This clonotype was found a few times. V and J are TRBV28 and TRBJ2-1; 11 bases are a match to TRBD2. This CDR3 spans 18 amino acids. V gave up 2 bases and J gave up 6 bases; unmatched junction bases: 12. Per germline, CDR1 MDHEN and CDR2 SYDVKM. The chain's CDR3 is CASSLESLLAGVSNEQFF. CDR3 nucleotide sequence: TGTGCCAGCAGTTTAGAATCCCTACTAGCGGGAGTATCCAATGAGCAGTTCTTC.

The genes are TRBV24-1 and TRBJ2-1, with 7 bases identical to TRBD1. CDR3 length: 16 amino acids. The V gene end was trimmed by 4 bases and the J gene end by 5 bases; junction bases not matched to a gene: 10. Germline V gene data show CDR1 as KGHDR and CDR2 as SFDVKD. The CDR3 region has the DNA TGTGCCACCAGTGACCCCGGGACAGTAACCAACAATGAGCAGTTCTTC. This sequence encodes CATSDPGTVTNNEQFF.

In this sample, this clonotype turned up many times. The chain combines TRBV7-2 with TRBJ2-5; D ambiguous. The V end was cut by 2 bases, the J end by 5 bases, with 15 bases between. CDR1 SGHTA and CDR2 FQGNSA come from the germline V gene. The CDR3 is 15 residues long. The CDR3 DNA reads as TGTGCCAGCAGCTTAAATTCGAGGTTTACGGAGACCCAGTACTTC. Translating it yields CASSLNSRFTETQYF.

This clonotype showed up many times. V gene TRBV12-3 or TRBV12-4 combines with J gene TRBJ2-1, with D possibly matching TRBD2 (5 bases). V lost 4 bases to trimming and J lost 9 bases, with 10 bases between them. CDR3 size: 12 residues. The CDR3 sequence is CASSSLGIEQFF. The DNA for the CDR3 is TGTGCCAGCAGTTCCCTCGGGATTGAGCAGTTCTTC.

This clonotype was seen more than once but under ten times. V is TRBV15 and J is TRBJ1-1; possible D gene TRBD1, 5 bases. Germline values: CDR1 LNHNV, CDR2 YYDKDF (reference sequence). This CDR3 is 15 amino acids long. The ends were cut back, 5 bases at V and 0 bases at J, with 13 bases in the middle. The CDR3 bases are TGTGCCACCAGCTCGATGAAGGGACTGAACACTGAAGCTTTCTTT. This encodes CATSSMKGLNTEAFF.

This clonotype was observed at least ten times. V is TRBV5-1 and J is TRBJ2-5; D is uncertain. Between the trimmed V and J ends, which lost 2 bases and 3 bases, there was a span of 14 bases. The CDR3 is 15 residues long. Germline V gene sequence: CDR1 SGHRS, CDR2 YFSETQ. The CDR3 spells CASSLYVRTEETQYF. The CDR3 coding sequence is TGCGCCAGCAGCTTATATGTCAGGACGGAAGAGACCCAGTACTTC.

This clonotype was counted ten times or more. The chain combines TRBV11-2 with TRBJ2-2; TRBD2 aligns across 14 bases. CDR1 is SGHAT and CDR2 is FQNNGV in the germline V gene. Trimming at V came to 7 bases and at J to 7 bases, leaving 8 bases not matched to a gene. This CDR3 contains 16 residues. In DNA, the CDR3 is TGTGCCAGCACCGGACTAGCGGGAGGAATGGGCGGGGAGCTGTTTTTT. The encoded protein is CASTGLAGGMGGELFF.

This clonotype was counted many times. The chain has TRBV12-3 or TRBV12-4 and TRBJ2-2, with 11 bases identical to TRBD1. CDR3 size: 15 residues. Trimming at V came to 6 bases and at J to 6 bases, leaving 6 bases not matched to a gene. The CDR3 loop reads CASRRGQGASGELFF. CDR3 nucleotide sequence: TGTGCCAGCAGACGAGGACAGGGGGCTTCCGGGGAGCTGTTTTTT.

This clonotype was counted only a few times. The V call is TRBV20-1, the J call TRBJ2-3; D perhaps matches TRBD2 (6 bases). Germline V gene sequence: CDR1 DFQATT, CDR2 SNEGSKA (reference sequence). This CDR3 has 15 amino acids. Trimming removed 5 bases at V and 4 bases at J, with 19 bases between. The chain's CDR3 is CSARKLALVSDTQYF. In DNA, the CDR3 is TGCAGTGCTCGAAAACTAGCCTTGGTCTCAGATACGCAGTATTTT.

This clonotype turned up a few times. V and J are TRBV7-4 and TRBJ1-3, with 7 bases aligning to TRBD1. This CDR3 is built from 17 residues. With V trimmed by 5 bases and J by 0 bases, 10 bases remained unmatched. Looked up from germline, CDR1 is SGHVT and CDR2 is SQSDAQ. The CDR3 loop is CASSPTGQGLSGNTIYF. CDR3 DNA sequence: TGTGCCAGCAGCCCGACAGGGCAGGGGCTCTCTGGAAACACCATATATTTT.

In this sample, this clonotype turned up many times. The rearrangement links TRBV20-1 to TRBJ2-1; 8 bases align to TRBD2. CDR1 DFQATT and CDR2 SNEGSKA come from the germline V gene (reference sequence). Germline trimming cut 1 base from V and 1 base from J; bases unmatched to any gene: 0. The CDR3 is made up of 14 amino acids. The CDR3 DNA is TGCAGTGCTAGAGCGGGAGGGTCCTACAATGAGCAGTTCTTC. As protein: CSARAGGSYNEQFF.

This clonotype was seen many times. V usage is TRBV28 and J usage is TRBJ2-3; a possible D gene is TRBD2 (5 bases). The CDR3 is made up of 14 amino acids. Trimming pared 6 bases from V and 0 bases from J, leaving 10 bases between. Germline V lookup: CDR1 MDHEN, CDR2 SYDVKM. The CDR3 DNA follows: TGTGCCAGCAGCAAGGGAGAAAGCACAGATACGCAGTATTTT. Translating it yields CASSKGESTDTQYF.